This TCR beta chain was sequenced during a study of glioma-infiltrating T cells. Study-level results: CDR3 overlap between tissue and blood was very small. Non-neoplastic patients had below-expected tissue-blood divergence, while all gliomas exceeded expectation.

This clonotype was recorded many times. What it binds is not known. This CDR3 is built from 13 residues. V was cut by 7 bases and J by 4 bases, with 13 bases left in between. Looked up from germline, CDR1 is MNHNS and CDR2 is SASEGT. The iRepertoire nested amplicon-rescue multiplex PCR amplified TCR alpha and beta CDR3s from RNA. MiXCR, applied by TCRdb to the multiplex PCR reads, yields one record per CDR3 protein. This sample has about 180,000 distinct CDR3 sequences, with around 40% found just once. The gene calls are TRBV6-1 and TRBJ2-5, with D possibly matching TRBD2 (6 bases). This receptor was taken from a human donor with low-grade glioma or glioblastoma, undergoing nonglioma brain surgery, or in good health (not recorded which). The sequenced material came from glioma tissue, nonneoplastic brain tissue, or PBMCs (not recorded which). The CDR3 region is CASNRGRSETQYF. CDR3 DNA: TGTGCCAGCAATCGGGGGAGGTCAGAGACCCAGTACTTC.